This is a list of T cell receptor beta chains from one sample in a study of cytomegalovirus exposure and HLA in healthy donors. Clones were read by immunoSEQ multiplex PCR, and TCRdb kept only the in-frame ones, dropping some. This repertoire shows around 190,000 clones, almost 80% found once; its top ten account for 1.6%. The sample taken for sequencing was PBMCs. These TCRs come from a woman aged 18-29 years in good health and CMV-seronegative. CDR3s include the opening cysteine and the closing phenylalanine or tryptophan. The D gene is left open where the match is weak. A row's size may be missing; if present it is once, few, many or a size class.

once	TRBV6-5	.	TRBJ2-1	CASSYMIGSYNEQFF	TGTGCCAGCAGTTACATGATCGGCTCCTACAATGAGCAGTTCTTC
.	TRBV6-1	TRBD1	TRBJ2-7	CASDRGFDEQYF	TGTGCCAGCGACAGGGGTTTCGACGAGCAGTACTTC
.	TRBV6-1	.	TRBJ2-4	CASSETEFLAKNIQYF	TGTGCCAGCAGTGAGACTGAATTTCTAGCCAAAAACATTCAGTACTTC
.	TRBV10-1	TRBD2	TRBJ2-3	CASTGLAGGHYSSTDTQYF	TGCGCCAGCACCGGACTAGCGGGGGGCCATTACTCTAGCACAGATACGCAGTATTTT
few	TRBV2	TRBD1	TRBJ2-5	CASSGEGAQTQYF	TGTGCCAGCAGTGGAGAGGGGGCGCAGACCCAGTACTTC
.	TRBV27	TRBD1	TRBJ1-2	CASSSGQGASGGYTF	TGTGCCAGCAGTTCGGGACAGGGGGCGAGTGGTGGCTACACCTTC
.	TRBV7-2	.	TRBJ1-1	CASSPSPGTEAFF	TGTGCCAGCAGCCCGTCCCCCGGCACTGAAGCTTTCTTT
.	TRBV28	.	TRBJ2-3	CASSLWGPRGSTDTQYF	TGTGCCAGCAGTTTATGGGGTCCCCGCGGGAGCACAGATACGCAGTATTTT
.	TRBV6-5	.	TRBJ2-7	CASSYSRGGTYEQYF	TGTGCCAGCAGTTACTCGAGGGGGGGAACCTACGAGCAGTACTTC
.	TRBV11-2	.	TRBJ2-2	CASSSMRGSGELFF	TGTGCCAGCAGCTCGATGAGGGGGTCCGGGGAGCTGTTTTTT
.	TRBV10-3	TRBD2	TRBJ2-1	CAISEDLAGGNEQFF	TGTGCCATCAGTGAAGATCTAGCGGGGGGCAATGAGCAGTTCTTC
once	TRBV28	TRBD2	TRBJ2-5	CASSPHRLAGGQETQYF	TGTGCCAGCAGTCCCCACCGACTAGCGGGAGGGCAAGAGACCCAGTACTTC
few	TRBV7-2	TRBD1	TRBJ1-3	CASSLDRGLGNTIYF	TGTGCCAGCAGCCTGGACAGGGGGCTCGGAAACACCATATATTTT
.	TRBV11-2	TRBD1	TRBJ1-1	CASSVGTAGEAFF	TGTGCCAGCAGCGTGGGGACAGCGGGTGAAGCTTTCTTT
.	TRBV28	.	TRBJ1-4	CASSTTGTREKLFF	TGTGCCAGCAGTACCACAGGGACGAGAGAAAAACTGTTTTTT
.	TRBV10-3	.	TRBJ1-3	CAISEGQNSGNTIYF	TGTGCCATCAGTGAGGGACAGAACTCTGGAAACACCATATATTTT
.	TRBV19	TRBD1	TRBJ2-4	CASSSTGAKNIQYF	TGTGCCAGTAGCTCGACAGGGGCCAAAAACATTCAGTACTTC
few	TRBV19	TRBD1	TRBJ1-2	CASSIDLIQGNYGYTF	TGTGCCAGTAGTATAGATCTGATACAGGGGAACTATGGCTACACCTTC
few	TRBV10-3	.	TRBJ2-7	CATRTAFYEQYF	TGTGCCACCCGGACAGCATTCTACGAGCAGTACTTC
few	TRBV5-1	.	TRBJ1-1	CASSLPGNTEAFF	TGCGCCAGCAGCCTCCCGGGGAACACTGAAGCTTTCTTT
few	TRBV2	.	TRBJ1-4	CASQFFPNEKLFF	TGTGCCAGCCAGTTTTTTCCTAATGAAAAACTGTTTTTT
.	TRBV30	.	TRBJ1-2	CAWRPERPSGGYTF	TGTGCCTGGAGGCCAGAGCGTCCGTCAGGGGGCTACACCTTC
.	TRBV2	.	TRBJ1-2	CASSVFQSGYTF	TGTGCCAGCAGTGTATTTCAGTCTGGCTACACCTTC
once	TRBV27	TRBD1	TRBJ2-7	CASSLDGTAAYEQYF	TGTGCCAGCAGTTTAGACGGGACAGCCGCCTACGAGCAGTACTTC
.	TRBV28	.	TRBJ2-7	CASSLEQGVYEQYF	TGTGCCAGCAGTTTAGAACAGGGAGTCTACGAGCAGTACTTC
.	TRBV12-5	TRBD1	TRBJ2-2	CASGLVQGGTGELFF	TGTGCTAGTGGTTTGGTACAGGGGGGCACCGGGGAGCTGTTTTTT
once	TRBV5-8	TRBD1	TRBJ1-5	CASSPKTGLGQPQHF	TGTGCCAGCAGCCCTAAGACAGGGCTCGGGCAGCCCCAGCATTTT
.	TRBV11-3	.	TRBJ1-1	CASSLEYAEAFF	TGTGCCAGCAGCTTAGAGTACGCGGAAGCTTTCTTT
.	TRBV27	.	TRBJ1-5	CASSLSQGGGQPQHF	TGTGCCAGCAGTCTCTCACAGGGCGGCGGACAGCCCCAGCATTTT
.	TRBV28	.	TRBJ1-6	CASRVWTENSPLHF	TGTGCCAGCAGGGTTTGGACAGAGAATTCACCCCTCCACTTT
.	TRBV6-5	TRBD1	TRBJ1-1	CASSYRGHNTEAFF	TGTGCCAGCAGCTACAGGGGGCATAACACTGAAGCTTTCTTT
few	TRBV11-2	.	TRBJ1-1	CASSLSPRGAAEAFF	TGTGCCAGCAGCTTATCCCCCCGCGGGGCGGCTGAAGCTTTCTTT
.	TRBV19	.	TRBJ2-7	CASSFAGSNYEQYF	TGTGCCAGTAGTTTCGCCGGGTCGAACTACGAGCAGTACTTC
.	TRBV14	.	TRBJ1-2	CASSLLGDQGFYGYTF	TGTGCCAGCAGCCTTCTTGGTGACCAGGGATTCTATGGCTACACCTTC
.	TRBV15	.	TRBJ2-2	CATSRDRRRNTGELFF	TGTGCCACCAGCAGAGATAGGAGGAGGAACACCGGGGAGCTGTTTTTT
.	TRBV27	TRBD1	TRBJ2-7	CASSTRQGTYEQYF	TGTGCCAGCAGTACTCGACAGGGGACCTACGAGCAGTACTTC
few	TRBV29-1	.	TRBJ1-2	CSVEDRAGLGYTF	TGCAGCGTTGAAGATCGGGCAGGGCTAGGCTACACCTTC
.	TRBV19	.	TRBJ2-3	CASSNGGGPADTQYF	TGTGCCAGTAGTAATGGTGGCGGGCCGGCAGATACGCAGTATTTT
.	TRBV11-3	.	TRBJ1-1	CASSLVMNTEAFF	TGTGCCAGCAGCTTAGTCATGAACACTGAAGCTTTCTTT
.	TRBV19	TRBD1	TRBJ2-7	CASSTATGGNYEQYF	TGTGCCAGTAGTACAGCGACAGGGGGCAACTACGAGCAGTACTTC
.	TRBV4-1	TRBD1	TRBJ1-3	CASSQPTRGVSGNTIYF	TGCGCCAGCAGCCAACCTACCAGGGGGGTGTCCGGAAACACCATATATTTT
.	TRBV6-4	.	TRBJ2-2	CASSESDTGELFF	TGTGCCAGCAGTGAGTCAGACACCGGGGAGCTGTTTTTT
once	TRBV7-6	.	TRBJ2-7	CASSLRQGSYEQYF	TGTGCCAGCAGCTTACGCCAGGGATCCTACGAGCAGTACTTC
.	TRBV12-5	.	TRBJ2-3	CASGLAPTDTQYF	TGTGCTAGTGGTTTGGCTCCGACAGATACGCAGTATTTT
.	TRBV4-1	TRBD2	TRBJ2-7	CASSQDLRENEQYF	TGCGCCAGCAGCCAAGATCTGCGGGAGAACGAGCAGTACTTC
.	TRBV11-2	.	TRBJ2-7	CASSLTVIEQYF	TGTGCCAGCAGCTTAACGGTTATCGAGCAGTACTTC
.	TRBV28	.	TRBJ1-1	CASSLGRADTEAFF	TGTGCCAGCAGTTTAGGCAGGGCCGACACTGAAGCTTTCTTT
.	TRBV7-2	TRBD1	TRBJ1-2	CASSLVGQAGSYTF	TGTGCCAGCAGCTTAGTTGGACAGGCGGGAAGCTACACCTTC
once	TRBV2	TRBD1	TRBJ2-5	CASSGTGQETQYF	TGTGCCAGCAGTGGGACAGGCCAAGAGACCCAGTACTTC
.	TRBV7-9	.	TRBJ2-1	CASNADNNEQFF	TGTGCCAGCAATGCGGATAACAATGAGCAGTTCTTC
.	TRBV15	TRBD1	TRBJ1-5	CATRLRGDRAPQPQHF	TGTGCCACCAGACTGAGAGGGGACAGGGCTCCTCAGCCCCAGCATTTT
.	TRBV27	TRBD1	TRBJ2-2	CALRQGSNTGELFF	TGTGCCCTAAGACAGGGCTCGAACACCGGGGAGCTGTTTTTT
.	TRBV5-1	.	TRBJ1-6	CASSLEAGINSPLHF	TGCGCCAGCAGCTTGGAGGCAGGAATTAATTCACCCCTCCACTTT
.	TRBV4-3	.	TRBJ2-7	CASSQAATVYEQYF	TGCGCCAGCAGCCAAGCGGCGACAGTCTACGAGCAGTACTTC
few	TRBV27	TRBD1	TRBJ1-2	CASSPTGGAYAF	TGTGCCAGCAGTCCAACAGGGGGCGCTTATGCCTTC
once	TRBV10-2	TRBD1	TRBJ2-7	CASLRTGTGYEQYF	TGCGCCAGCCTTAGGACAGGCACAGGTTACGAGCAGTACTTC
.	TRBV7-9	.	TRBJ2-7	CASSLVGSGSYEQYF	TGTGCCAGCAGCTTAGTAGGATCGGGGTCCTACGAGCAGTACTTC
.	TRBV7-3	.	TRBJ1-2	CASSLWGGEIYGYTF	TGTGCCAGCAGCTTATGGGGCGGTGAAATCTATGGCTACACCTTC
.	TRBV19	TRBD1	TRBJ1-1	CASSTIATGKEGEAFF	TGTGCCAGTAGCACGATAGCGACAGGGAAAGAGGGTGAAGCTTTCTTT